The text below deals with one TCR beta chain. These data belong to a study of blood T cell repertoires in COVID-19. The assay was immunoSEQ multiplex PCR, and TCRdb's table has in-frame clones only and misses some. The table lists 330,000 or so clones, over 75% of them singletons. CDR1 and CDR2 (germline): SGHDT, YYEEEE. This CDR3 region has 15 residues. Unmatched junction bases numbered 8, after V lost 1 base and J lost 5 bases. This receptor was obtained from a woman in her twenties or thirties who had recovered from COVID-19. Input material: PBMCs or T cells enriched from blood (not recorded which). V usage is TRBV5-6 and J usage is TRBJ1-2; 7 bases fit TRBD1. CDR3 sequence: CASSLLTGRGYGYTF. The CDR3 bases are TGTGCCAGCAGCTTGTTGACAGGGAGAGGATATGGCTACACCTTC.